The clone carrying this T cell receptor (beta chain) was recorded at least ten times. Its antigen remains unknown. This sample stems from a study of T cells in Graves' hyperthyroidism and ophthalmopathy. Amplified regions were TCR beta CDR3 sequences from RNA transcripts. The study used the HTBI primer set for a first-round RT-PCR of the TCR CDR3. TCRdb re-called the multiplex PCR reads through MiXCR, storing one row per CDR3 protein. The sample comprises fewer than 550,000 distinct CDR3 sequences, approximately 14% of which are singletons, and about 7.7% rests with the top ten. Findings and caveats of the study: Peripheral blood also featured most of the thyroid clonotypes expanded above 0.001. Using 13 V-J features, a model discriminated ophthalmopathy from stable hyperthyroidism.

Germline V gene data show CDR1 as MNHNS and CDR2 as SASEGT. The CDR3 totals 14 residues. Between the trimmed V and J ends, which lost 5 bases and 3 bases, there was a span of 14 bases. The chain is built from TRBV6-1 and TRBJ2-7; unclear D gene. This sequence originates from a woman aged 18-29 years with Graves' hyperthyroidism. Sequenced sample: blood. The CDR3: CASSLDLMGYEQYF. The CDR3 DNA reads as TGTGCCAGCAGTTTAGATTTAATGGGCTACGAGCAGTACTTC.